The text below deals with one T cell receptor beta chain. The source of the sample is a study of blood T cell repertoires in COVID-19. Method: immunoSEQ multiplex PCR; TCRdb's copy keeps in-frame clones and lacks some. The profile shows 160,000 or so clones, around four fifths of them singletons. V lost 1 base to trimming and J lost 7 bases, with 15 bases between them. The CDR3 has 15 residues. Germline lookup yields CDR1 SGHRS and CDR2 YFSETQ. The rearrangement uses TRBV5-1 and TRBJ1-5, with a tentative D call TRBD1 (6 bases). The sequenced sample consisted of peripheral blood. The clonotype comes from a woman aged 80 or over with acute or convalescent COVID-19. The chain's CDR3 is CASSLHTGTEQPQHF. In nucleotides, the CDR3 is TGCGCCAGCAGCTTGCATACAGGGACGGAACAGCCCCAGCATTTT.